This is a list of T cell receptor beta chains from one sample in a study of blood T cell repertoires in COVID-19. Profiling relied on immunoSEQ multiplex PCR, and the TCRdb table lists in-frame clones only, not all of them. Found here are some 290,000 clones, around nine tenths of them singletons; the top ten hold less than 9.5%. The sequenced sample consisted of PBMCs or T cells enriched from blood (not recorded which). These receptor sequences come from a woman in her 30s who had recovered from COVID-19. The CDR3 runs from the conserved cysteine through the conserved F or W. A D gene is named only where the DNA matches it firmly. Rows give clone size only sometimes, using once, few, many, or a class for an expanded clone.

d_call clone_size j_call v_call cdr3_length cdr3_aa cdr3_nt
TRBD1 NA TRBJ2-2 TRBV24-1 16 CATSDFGDRFTGELFF TGTGCCACCAGTGATTTCGGGGACAGGTTCACCGGGGAGCTGTTTTTT
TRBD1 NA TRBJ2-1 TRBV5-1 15 CASSTSGTGYNEQFF TGCGCCAGCAGCACCTCCGGGACAGGATACAATGAGCAGTTCTTC
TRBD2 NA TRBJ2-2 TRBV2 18 CASGWSLAGVRGTGELFF TGTGCCAGCGGGTGGTCCCTAGCGGGAGTCCGAGGCACCGGGGAGCTGTTTTTT
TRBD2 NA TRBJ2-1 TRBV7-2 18 CASSLVVSGTSSYNEQFF TGTGCCAGCAGCTTAGTGGTCAGCGGGACGAGCTCCTACAATGAGCAGTTCTTC
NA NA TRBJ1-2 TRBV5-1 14 CASSGGLRGNGYTF TGCGCCAGCAGCGGCGGGCTCAGGGGAAATGGCTACACCTTC
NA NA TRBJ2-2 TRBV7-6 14 CASSHDTNTGELFF TGTGCCAGCAGCCACGACACGAACACCGGGGAGCTGTTTTTT
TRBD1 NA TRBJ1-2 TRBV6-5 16 CASSFGTARPNYGYTF TGTGCCAGCAGTTTTGGGACAGCCCGACCTAACTATGGCTACACCTTC
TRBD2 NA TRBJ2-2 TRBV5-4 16 CASSHLTSGNTGELFF TGTGCCAGCAGCCACCTGACTAGCGGAAACACCGGGGAGCTGTTTTTT
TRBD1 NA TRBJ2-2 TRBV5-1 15 CASSMGQGGTGELFF TGCGCCAGCAGCATGGGACAGGGGGGAACCGGGGAGCTGTTTTTT
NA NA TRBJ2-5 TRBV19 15 CASSIGGGGDETQYF TGTGCCAGTAGTATCGGGGGCGGGGGCGATGAGACCCAGTACTTC
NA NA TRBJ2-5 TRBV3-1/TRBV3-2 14 CASSQVAGEETQYF TGTGCCAGCAGCCAAGTTGCCGGTGAAGAGACCCAGTACTTC
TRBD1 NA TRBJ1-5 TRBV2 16 CASREGTGASNQPQHF TGTGCCAGCAGGGAAGGGACAGGTGCTAGCAATCAGCCCCAGCATTTT
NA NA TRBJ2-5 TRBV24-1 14 CATSDYPRQETQYF TGTGCCACCAGTGATTACCCGCGCCAAGAGACCCAGTACTTC
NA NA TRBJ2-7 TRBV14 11 CASSTGLQQYF TGTGCCAGCAGCACAGGCCTTCAGCAGTACTTC
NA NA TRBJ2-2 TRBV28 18 CASSLFGSGLGHVGELFF TGTGCCAGCAGTTTATTTGGTAGTGGACTTGGGCATGTCGGGGAGCTGTTTTTT
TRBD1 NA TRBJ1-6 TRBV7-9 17 CASSLGQGGLSNSPLHF TGTGCCAGCAGCTTGGGACAGGGTGGGCTAAGTAATTCACCCCTCCACTTT
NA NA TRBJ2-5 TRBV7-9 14 CASSLDQGRETQYF TGTGCCAGCAGTCTCGATCAAGGGAGAGAGACCCAGTACTTC
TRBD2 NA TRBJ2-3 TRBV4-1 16 CASSQDWAGGRDTQYF TGCGCCAGCAGCCAAGACTGGGCGGGAGGGCGTGATACGCAGTATTTT
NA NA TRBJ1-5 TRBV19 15 CASSTLDESNQPQHF TGTGCCAGTAGTACCCTAGACGAAAGCAATCAGCCCCAGCATTTT
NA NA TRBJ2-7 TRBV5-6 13 CASSPRPQQEQYF TGTGCCAGCAGCCCGCGGCCCCAGCAGGAGCAGTACTTC
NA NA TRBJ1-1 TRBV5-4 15 CASSPRQDMNTEAFF TGTGCCAGCAGCCCCCGACAGGACATGAACACTGAAGCTTTCTTT
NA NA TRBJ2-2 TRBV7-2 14 CASSLDSNTGELFF TGTGCCAGCAGCTTAGACTCGAACACCGGGGAGCTGTTTTTT
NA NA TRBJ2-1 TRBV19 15 CASSIQVGSYNEQFF TGTGCCAGTAGTATCCAAGTCGGTTCCTACAATGAGCAGTTCTTC
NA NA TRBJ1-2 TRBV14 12 CASSQGGPGYTF TGTGCCAGCAGCCAAGGAGGTCCTGGCTACACCTTC
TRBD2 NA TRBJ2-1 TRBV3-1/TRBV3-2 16 CASSPPGLAGVTEQFF TGTGCCAGCAGCCCACCGGGACTAGCGGGAGTGACTGAGCAGTTCTTC
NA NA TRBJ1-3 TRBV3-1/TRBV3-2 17 CASSHSMLTGWYNTIYF TGTGCCAGCAGCCATTCGATGTTAACAGGGTGGTACAACACCATATATTTT
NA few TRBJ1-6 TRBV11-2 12 CASSLATSPLHF TGTGCCAGCAGCTTAGCTACTTCACCCCTCCACTTT
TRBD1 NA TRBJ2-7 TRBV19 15 CASKKGTGIGYEQYF TGTGCCAGTAAGAAAGGGACAGGGATTGGGTACGAGCAGTACTTC
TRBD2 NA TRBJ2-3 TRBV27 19 CASRPDIRTSGRKSDTQYF TGTGCCAGCAGACCCGACATCCGGACTAGCGGGAGAAAGTCAGATACGCAGTATTTT
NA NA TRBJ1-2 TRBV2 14 CASSGGTFNYGYTF TGTGCCAGCAGTGGCGGCACTTTTAACTATGGCTACACCTTC
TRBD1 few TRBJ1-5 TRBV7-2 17 CASSLSSTGGASKPQHF TGTGCCAGCAGCTTATCGTCCACAGGGGGCGCTTCTAAGCCCCAGCATTTT